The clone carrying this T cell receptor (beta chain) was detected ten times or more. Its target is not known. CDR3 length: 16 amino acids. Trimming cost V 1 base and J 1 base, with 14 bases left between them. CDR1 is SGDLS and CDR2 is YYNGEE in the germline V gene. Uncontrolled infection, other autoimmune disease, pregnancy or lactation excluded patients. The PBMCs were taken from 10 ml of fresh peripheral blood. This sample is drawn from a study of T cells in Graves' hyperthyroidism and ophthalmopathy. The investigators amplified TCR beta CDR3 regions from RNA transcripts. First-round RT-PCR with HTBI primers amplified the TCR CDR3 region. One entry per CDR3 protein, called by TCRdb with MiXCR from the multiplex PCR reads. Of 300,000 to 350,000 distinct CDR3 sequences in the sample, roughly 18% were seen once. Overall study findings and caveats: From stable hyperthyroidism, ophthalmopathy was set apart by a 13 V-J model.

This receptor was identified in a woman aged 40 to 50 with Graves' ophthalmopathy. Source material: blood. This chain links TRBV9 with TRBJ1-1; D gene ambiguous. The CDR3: CASSVLRVLRNTEAFF. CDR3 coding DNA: TGTGCCAGCAGCGTATTGAGGGTCCTGCGGAACACTGAAGCTTTCTTT.